In its sample, the clone carrying this TCR beta chain was seen a few times. The data are from a study of blood T cells in healthy people across ages. V shed 5 bases and J shed 6 bases, with 15 bases lying between them. Germline CDR1 reads SEHNR; CDR2 reads FQNEAQ (reference sequence). The CDR3 is made up of 14 amino acids. Primers used in a second PCR of about 6 to 11 cycles were a sample-barcoded 5' primer and a J-beta primer mix. A single record per CDR3 protein comes from TCRdb applying MiXCR to the 5' RACE reads. There are 1.2 million to 1.5 million distinct CDR3 sequences in the sample; around 39% occur only once, and 7% to 9% lies in the top ten.

This TCR was sampled from a woman younger than 30 in good health. Sequenced sample: blood. The chain carries TRBV7-9 and TRBJ2-3, with D perhaps matching TRBD2 (6 bases). CDR3 sequence: CASSPELARDTQYF. In DNA form, the CDR3 reads TGTGCCAGCAGCCCGGAACTAGCTAGGGATACGCAGTATTTT.